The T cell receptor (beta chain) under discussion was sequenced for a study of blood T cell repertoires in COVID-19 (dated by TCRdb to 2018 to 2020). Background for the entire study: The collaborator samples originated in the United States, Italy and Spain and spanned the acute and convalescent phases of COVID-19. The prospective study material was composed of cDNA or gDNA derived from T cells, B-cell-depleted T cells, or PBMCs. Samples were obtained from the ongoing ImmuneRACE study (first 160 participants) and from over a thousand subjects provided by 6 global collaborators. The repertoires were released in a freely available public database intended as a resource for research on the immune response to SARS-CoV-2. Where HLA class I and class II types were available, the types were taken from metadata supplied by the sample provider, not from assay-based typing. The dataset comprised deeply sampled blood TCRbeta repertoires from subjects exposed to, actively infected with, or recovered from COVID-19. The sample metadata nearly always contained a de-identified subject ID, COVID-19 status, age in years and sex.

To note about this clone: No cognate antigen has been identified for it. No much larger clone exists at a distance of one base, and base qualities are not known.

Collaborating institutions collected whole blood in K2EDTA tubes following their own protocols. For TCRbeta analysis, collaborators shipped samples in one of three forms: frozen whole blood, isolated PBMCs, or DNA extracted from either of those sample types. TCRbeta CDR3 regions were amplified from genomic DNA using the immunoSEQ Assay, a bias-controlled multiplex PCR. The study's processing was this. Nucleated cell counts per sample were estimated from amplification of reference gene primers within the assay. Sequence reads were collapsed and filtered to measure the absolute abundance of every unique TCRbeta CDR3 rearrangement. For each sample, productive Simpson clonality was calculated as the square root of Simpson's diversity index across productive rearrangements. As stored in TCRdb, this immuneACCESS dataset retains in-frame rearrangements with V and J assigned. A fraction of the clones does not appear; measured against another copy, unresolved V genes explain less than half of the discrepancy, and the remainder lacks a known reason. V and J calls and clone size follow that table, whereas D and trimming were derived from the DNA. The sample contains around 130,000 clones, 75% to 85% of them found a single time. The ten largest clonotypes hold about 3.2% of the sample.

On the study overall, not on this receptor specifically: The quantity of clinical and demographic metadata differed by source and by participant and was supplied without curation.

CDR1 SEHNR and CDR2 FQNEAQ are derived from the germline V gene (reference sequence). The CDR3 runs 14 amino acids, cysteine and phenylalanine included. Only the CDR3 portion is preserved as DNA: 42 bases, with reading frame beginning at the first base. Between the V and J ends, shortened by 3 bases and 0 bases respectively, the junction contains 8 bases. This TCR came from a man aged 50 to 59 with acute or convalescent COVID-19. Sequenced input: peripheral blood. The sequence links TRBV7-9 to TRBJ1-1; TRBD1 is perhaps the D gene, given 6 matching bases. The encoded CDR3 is CASSFQGMNTEAFF. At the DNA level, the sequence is TGTGCCAGCAGCTTTCAGGGGATGAACACTGAAGCTTTCTTT.